A selection of T cell receptor beta chains follows, all from one sample in a study of blood T cell repertoires in COVID-19. This table comes from immunoSEQ multiplex PCR, and its TCRdb copy is limited to in-frame clones, with some not included. In the table there are under 250,000 clones, about four fifths of which are singletons. The specimen sequenced was PBMCs or T cells enriched from blood (not recorded which). Every receptor here comes from a woman aged 35 to 49 with acute COVID-19. Each CDR3 is given with its conserved first and last residue. Fields, in order: J gene, V gene, D gene, clone size, CDR3 length, CDR3 protein, CDR3 DNA. D genes are given only for firm matches. Clone size is given for some rows only: seen once, a few or many times, or a class if the clone is expanded.

TRBJ1-3 TRBV5-4 TRBD1 - 15 CASSAMTGGGNTIYF TGTGCCAGCAGCGCCATGACAGGGGGTGGAAACACCATATATTTT
TRBJ1-5 TRBV28 TRBD1 - 16 CASSTRTGGPTQPQHF TGTGCCAGCAGCACCCGCACAGGGGGCCCGACTCAGCCCCAGCATTTT
TRBJ1-1 TRBV6-5 - - 14 CASSYGRRDTEAFF TGTGCCAGCAGTTACGGGCGGAGGGACACTGAAGCTTTCTTT
TRBJ2-2 TRBV6-5 TRBD2 - 15 CASSFPSSGTGELFF TGTGCCAGCAGTTTCCCTTCTAGCGGCACCGGGGAGCTGTTTTTT
TRBJ1-2 TRBV18 TRBD1 - 13 CASSRFDRDGYTF TGTGCCAGCTCACGATTTGACAGGGACGGCTACACCTTC
TRBJ2-3 TRBV20-1 TRBD2 - 17 CSASPGLAGGILDTQYF TGCAGTGCTAGTCCGGGACTAGCGGGGGGGATTCTAGATACGCAGTATTTT
TRBJ1-2 TRBV19 - - 14 CASSMSGVNYGYTF TGTGCCAGTAGTATGTCGGGAGTCAACTATGGCTACACCTTC
TRBJ1-1 TRBV6-6 - - 13 CATRRTVDTEAFF TGTGCCACTCGGAGGACTGTGGACACTGAAGCTTTCTTT
TRBJ2-6 TRBV7-9 - - 17 CASSATRIISGANVLTF TGTGCCAGCAGCGCGACACGGATTATCTCTGGGGCCAACGTCCTGACTTTC
TRBJ1-5 TRBV6-5 - - 13 CASSFVGGQPQHF TGTGCCAGCAGTTTCGTTGGAGGTCAGCCCCAGCATTTT
TRBJ2-1 TRBV9 TRBD2 - 16 CASSAPGTRTHNEQFF TGTGCCAGCAGTGCCCCCGGGACTAGGACCCACAATGAGCAGTTCTTC
TRBJ1-1 TRBV7-2 - - 14 CASTERGRETEAFF TGTGCCAGCACGGAAAGGGGTAGGGAAACTGAAGCTTTCTTT
TRBJ1-1 TRBV5-6 TRBD1 few 14 CASSFWQGVPEAFF TGTGCCAGCAGCTTCTGGCAGGGGGTTCCTGAAGCTTTCTTT
TRBJ1-6 TRBV7-8 TRBD1 - 16 CASSLRDSEWNSPLHF TGTGCCAGCAGCTTGCGGGACAGCGAGTGGAATTCACCCCTCCACTTT
TRBJ1-5 TRBV7-9 - few 14 CASSLEQGNQPQHF TGTGCCAGCAGCTTAGAACAGGGCAATCAGCCCCAGCATTTT
TRBJ1-2 TRBV2 - few 13 CASSETSLYGYTF TGTGCCAGCAGTGAAACAAGTCTCTATGGCTACACCTTC
TRBJ2-3 TRBV9 TRBD2 - 16 CASSVGLAGDTDTQYF TGTGCCAGCAGCGTAGGGTTAGCGGGGGATACAGATACGCAGTATTTT
TRBJ2-7 TRBV15 TRBD1 - 14 CATSRDRGPYEQYF TGTGCCACCAGCAGAGACAGGGGGCCTTACGAGCAGTACTTC
TRBJ1-2 TRBV5-1 - few 13 CASSLGETYGYTF TGCGCCAGCAGCTTGGGGGAGACCTATGGCTACACCTTC
TRBJ1-6 TRBV25-1 - - 13 CASAGRLNSPLHF TGTGCCAGCGCTGGCAGGCTTAATTCACCCCTCCACTTT
TRBJ1-1 TRBV3-1/TRBV3-2 TRBD1 - 14 CASSLTQGDTEAFF TGTGCCAGCAGCCTGACACAGGGGGACACTGAAGCTTTCTTT
TRBJ1-6 TRBV7-3 - - 13 CASSLRTDSPLHF TGTGCCAGCAGCCTGAGGACAGATTCACCCCTCCACTTT
TRBJ1-4 TRBV5-1 TRBD1 - 16 CASSLGDRTGDEKLFF TGCGCCAGCAGCTTGGGCGACAGGACAGGGGACGAAAAACTGTTTTTT
TRBJ2-7 TRBV13 TRBD2 many 19 CASSLSRLAGGPDSYEQYF TGTGCCAGCAGCTTAAGTCGGCTAGCGGGAGGGCCGGACTCCTACGAGCAGTACTTC
TRBJ1-1 TRBV4-3 - - 13 CASSQEVGTEAFF TGCGCCAGCAGCCAAGAAGTCGGCACTGAAGCTTTCTTT
TRBJ2-2 TRBV14 TRBD1 - 14 CASSRDRGAGELFF TGTGCCAGCAGCCGGGACAGGGGAGCGGGGGAGCTGTTTTTT
TRBJ1-2 TRBV18 - - 15 CASSPPSIPGNDYTF TGTGCCAGCTCACCACCTTCTATTCCAGGGAATGACTACACCTTC
TRBJ2-3 TRBV7-2 - - 14 CASSSRAGMDTQYF TGTGCCAGCAGCTCAAGGGCGGGGATGGATACGCAGTATTTT
TRBJ2-1 TRBV5-1 - - 13 CASSLPSLDEQFF TGCGCCAGCAGCTTGCCTAGTCTGGATGAGCAGTTCTTC
TRBJ2-1 TRBV9 TRBD2 - 15 CASTGTSASYNEQFF TGTGCCAGCACCGGGACTAGCGCATCCTACAATGAGCAGTTCTTC
TRBJ1-4 TRBV23-1 - - 20 CASSQSISMRPSVSHEKLFF TGCGCCAGCAGTCAATCCATCAGTATGAGGCCTTCGGTTTCGCATGAAAAACTGTTTTTT
TRBJ1-2 TRBV18 - - 13 CASSSTGNYGYTF TGTGCCAGCTCATCTACAGGGAACTATGGCTACACCTTC
TRBJ2-5 TRBV2 TRBD2 - 15 CASSVKTSAIETQYF TGTGCCAGCAGTGTCAAGACTAGCGCAATAGAGACCCAGTACTTC
TRBJ1-3 TRBV28 TRBD1 - 15 CASSRRDRSGNTIYF TGTGCCAGCAGTCGCAGGGACAGGTCCGGAAACACCATATATTTT
TRBJ1-2 TRBV9 - - 17 CASSVAKPAGKSEGYTF TGTGCCAGCAGCGTAGCTAAACCGGCAGGGAAATCGGAGGGCTACACCTTC
TRBJ1-2 TRBV21-1 - - 14 CASSKATGSRGYTF TGTGCCAGCAGCAAAGCAACCGGGTCCCGCGGCTACACCTTC
TRBJ2-2 TRBV30 - - 16 CALLQWAQYDTGELFF TGTGCCTTACTCCAGTGGGCGCAATACGACACCGGGGAGCTGTTTTTT
TRBJ1-5 TRBV23-1 - - 17 CASSPPGGGRSNQPQHF TGCGCCAGCAGCCCCCCGGGCGGGGGTAGGAGCAATCAGCCCCAGCATTTT
TRBJ2-1 TRBV28 - few 11 CASSWGDRQFF TGTGCCAGCAGCTGGGGGGACAGGCAGTTCTTC
TRBJ1-1 TRBV18 - - 14 CASSPLSEEAEAFF TGTGCCAGCTCACCTCTCTCGGAGGAGGCTGAAGCTTTCTTT